This paragraph covers one T cell receptor (beta chain) sequence. The data were taken from a study of memory CD4+ T cells and cytomegalovirus serostatus. Overall study context: This sample comes from healthy Belgian adults, fewer than ten CMV seropositive, approximately 25 seronegative.

Single viable CD3+CD4+CD8-CD45RO+ cells were sorted as the memory CD4+ T cells. Positive selection with CD4 microbeads enriched total CD4+ T cells. The method was immunoSEQ multiplex PCR; TCRdb's version includes in-frame clones alone and lacks a portion of them. This sample has 55,000 to 60,000 clones, with approximately 78% found just once. CDR3 length: 15 amino acids. Germline V gene data show CDR1 as MNHEY and CDR2 as SMNVEV (reference sequence). Trimming removed 5 bases at V and 8 bases at J, with 18 bases between. The sequenced sample was memory CD4+ T cells from blood. The sequence was collected from an adult in good health and CMV-seronegative. The chain links TRBV27 to TRBJ1-4, with D possibly being TRBD1 (6 bases). The CDR3 DNA reads TGTGCCAGCAGTCCTTACAGGGTAATTAGAGAAAAACTGTTTTTT. It specifies CASSPYRVIREKLFF.